The rows below give T cell receptor beta chains drawn from one sample of a study of T cell clones after liver transplantation. The method was immunoSEQ multiplex PCR; TCRdb's version includes in-frame clones alone and lacks a portion of them. The repertoire holds 75,000 to 95,000 clones, with roughly 83% as singletons. The sequenced sample was CD4+ T cells from blood, obtained at the 22-month timepoint. The receptors derive from a human patient who received a liver transplant. Some T cells here may be from the graft donor. Each CDR3 is given with its conserved first and last residue. D genes are given only for firm matches. The size field is filled for only some rows; it gives once, few, many or a size class.

j_call: TRBJ1-1; clone_size: .; v_call: TRBV10-3; d_call: .; cdr3_aa: CAISDTVLADENTEAFF; cdr3_nt: TGTGCCATCAGTGACACCGTCTTAGCGGACGAGAACACTGAAGCTTTCTTT
j_call: TRBJ2-1; clone_size: .; v_call: TRBV15; d_call: .; cdr3_aa: CATQSRRGNEQFF; cdr3_nt: TGTGCCACCCAATCCAGGCGAGGAAATGAGCAGTTCTTC
j_call: TRBJ2-7; clone_size: .; v_call: TRBV9; d_call: TRBD2; cdr3_aa: CASSVGTSVYEQYF; cdr3_nt: TGTGCCAGCAGCGTAGGGACTAGCGTCTACGAGCAGTACTTC
j_call: TRBJ2-1; clone_size: .; v_call: TRBV25-1; d_call: TRBD2; cdr3_aa: CASILAGGNEQFF; cdr3_nt: TGTGCCAGCATACTAGCGGGGGGCAATGAGCAGTTCTTC
j_call: TRBJ2-1; clone_size: .; v_call: TRBV6-5; d_call: TRBD1; cdr3_aa: CASNPTGTGINEQFF; cdr3_nt: TGTGCCAGCAACCCTACCGGGACAGGGATCAATGAGCAGTTCTTC
j_call: TRBJ1-1; clone_size: once; v_call: TRBV30; d_call: TRBD1; cdr3_aa: CAWGGQESEAFF; cdr3_nt: TGTGCCTGGGGGGGACAGGAGTCTGAAGCTTTCTTT
j_call: TRBJ1-2; clone_size: .; v_call: TRBV7-2; d_call: .; cdr3_aa: CASSRDYYGYTF; cdr3_nt: TGTGCCAGCAGCAGGGATTACTATGGCTACACCTTC
j_call: TRBJ1-2; clone_size: .; v_call: TRBV7-2; d_call: .; cdr3_aa: CASSLGGGQRVF; cdr3_nt: TGTGCCAGCAGCTTAGGGGGAGGGCAAAGGGTCTTC
j_call: TRBJ2-1; clone_size: .; v_call: TRBV28; d_call: .; cdr3_aa: CASSFIRASWGEQFF; cdr3_nt: TGTGCCAGCAGTTTTATTAGGGCTAGCTGGGGCGAGCAGTTCTTC
j_call: TRBJ2-7; clone_size: few; v_call: TRBV7-7; d_call: .; cdr3_aa: CASSLNADSYEQYF; cdr3_nt: TGTGCTAGCAGCCTCAACGCTGACTCCTACGAGCAGTACTTC
j_call: TRBJ1-6; clone_size: few; v_call: TRBV11-2; d_call: .; cdr3_aa: CASSLRRDGSPLHF; cdr3_nt: TGTGCCAGCAGCTTACGAAGGGACGGGTCACCCCTCCACTTT
j_call: TRBJ2-5; clone_size: .; v_call: TRBV7-6; d_call: .; cdr3_aa: CASSSSSKETQYF; cdr3_nt: TGTGCCAGCAGCTCCTCTTCGAAAGAGACCCAGTACTTC
j_call: TRBJ2-5; clone_size: .; v_call: TRBV11-2; d_call: .; cdr3_aa: CASSKQETQYF; cdr3_nt: TGTGCCAGCAGCAAACAAGAGACCCAGTACTTC
j_call: TRBJ1-2; clone_size: .; v_call: TRBV15; d_call: TRBD1; cdr3_aa: CATSNFGQDYGYTF; cdr3_nt: TGTGCCACCAGCAACTTCGGACAGGACTATGGCTACACCTTC
j_call: TRBJ2-5; clone_size: .; v_call: TRBV5-1; d_call: .; cdr3_aa: CASSFSAGAQETQYF; cdr3_nt: TGCGCCAGCAGCTTTTCGGCGGGGGCTCAAGAGACCCAGTACTTC
j_call: TRBJ2-2; clone_size: .; v_call: TRBV27; d_call: .; cdr3_aa: CASSQTRSTGELFF; cdr3_nt: TGTGCCAGCAGTCAGACTAGATCCACCGGGGAGCTGTTTTTT
j_call: TRBJ2-7; clone_size: .; v_call: TRBV7-9; d_call: .; cdr3_aa: CASNPTGRSYEQYF; cdr3_nt: TGTGCCAGCAACCCGACAGGGAGGTCCTACGAGCAGTACTTC
j_call: TRBJ1-2; clone_size: .; v_call: TRBV6-5; d_call: TRBD1; cdr3_aa: CASRMEGAHYGYTF; cdr3_nt: TGTGCCAGCAGGATGGAGGGGGCTCACTATGGCTACACCTTC
j_call: TRBJ2-3; clone_size: once; v_call: TRBV5-1; d_call: .; cdr3_aa: CASSRGTDTQYF; cdr3_nt: TGCGCCAGCAGTAGGGGGACAGATACGCAGTATTTT
j_call: TRBJ1-5; clone_size: .; v_call: TRBV7-9; d_call: .; cdr3_aa: CASSFGAPNQPQHF; cdr3_nt: TGTGCCAGCAGCTTCGGGGCCCCAAATCAGCCCCAGCATTTT
j_call: TRBJ2-2; clone_size: once; v_call: TRBV27; d_call: TRBD2; cdr3_aa: CASSPWTSGRVGSGELFF; cdr3_nt: TGTGCCAGCAGTCCGTGGACTAGCGGGAGAGTGGGATCCGGGGAGCTGTTTTTT
j_call: TRBJ2-3; clone_size: .; v_call: TRBV19; d_call: TRBD1; cdr3_aa: CASRRGGSADTQYF; cdr3_nt: TGTGCCAGTAGGCGAGGGGGCAGTGCAGATACGCAGTATTTT
j_call: TRBJ2-1; clone_size: .; v_call: TRBV4-2; d_call: TRBD1; cdr3_aa: CASSPTGEVNEQFF; cdr3_nt: TGTGCCAGCAGCCCGACAGGGGAGGTCAATGAGCAGTTCTTC
j_call: TRBJ2-2; clone_size: .; v_call: TRBV10-3; d_call: TRBD2; cdr3_aa: CAISVGTSANTGELFF; cdr3_nt: TGTGCCATCAGTGTCGGGACTAGCGCGAACACCGGGGAGCTGTTTTTT